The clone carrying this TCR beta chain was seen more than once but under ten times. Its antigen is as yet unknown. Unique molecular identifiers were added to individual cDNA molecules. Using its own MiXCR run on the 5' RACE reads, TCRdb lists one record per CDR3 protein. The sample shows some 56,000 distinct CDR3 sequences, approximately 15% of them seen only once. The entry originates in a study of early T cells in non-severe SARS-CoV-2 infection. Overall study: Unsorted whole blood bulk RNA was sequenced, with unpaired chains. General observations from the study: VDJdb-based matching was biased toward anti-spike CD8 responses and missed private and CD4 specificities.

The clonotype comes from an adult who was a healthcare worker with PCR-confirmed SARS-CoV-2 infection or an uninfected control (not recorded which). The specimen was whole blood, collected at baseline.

The DNA of the CDR3 is TGCGCCAGCAGCTCGGCCAGTGAAACCTACGAGCAGTACTTC. Its protein is CASSSASETYEQYF. The J gene is TRBJ2-7, the V gene TRBV5-1, with no clear D. Germline V gives CDR1 SGHRS, CDR2 YFSETQ. With 3 bases removed from V and 2 bases from J, the gap between germline ends came to 12 bases. This CDR3 region has 14 residues.